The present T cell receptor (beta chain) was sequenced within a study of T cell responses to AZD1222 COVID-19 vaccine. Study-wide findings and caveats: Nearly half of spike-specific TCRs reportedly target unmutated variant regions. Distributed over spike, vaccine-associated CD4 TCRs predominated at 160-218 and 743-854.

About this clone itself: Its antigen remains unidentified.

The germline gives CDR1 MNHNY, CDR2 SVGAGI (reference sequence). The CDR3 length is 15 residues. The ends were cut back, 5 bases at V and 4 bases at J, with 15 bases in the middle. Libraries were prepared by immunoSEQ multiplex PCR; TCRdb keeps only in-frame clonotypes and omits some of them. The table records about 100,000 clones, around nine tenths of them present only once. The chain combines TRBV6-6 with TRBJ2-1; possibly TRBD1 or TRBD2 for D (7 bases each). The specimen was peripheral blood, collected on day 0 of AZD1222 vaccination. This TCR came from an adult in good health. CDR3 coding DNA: TGTGCCAGCAGTAGACAGGGAGGGCCTTACAATGAGCAGTTCTTC. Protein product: CASSRQGGPYNEQFF.